These 19 T cell receptor beta chains share one sample of origin, sequenced in a study of regulatory T cells in long-lasting Graves disease. CDR3 regions were amplified by Arm-PCR using iRepertoire HTBI primers to build TCR beta libraries. TCRdb re-called the multiplex PCR reads through MiXCR, storing one row per CDR3 protein. This repertoire shows fewer than 650,000 distinct CDR3 sequences, approximately 16% found once; its top ten account for 12%. Time point in this sample: newly diagnosed GD, antithyroid drugs for less than 3 months. Preparation of the TCR library used RNA extracted from PBMCs. The sample also formed part of further work on T cells in Graves' hyperthyroidism and ophthalmopathy.

Sequencing used peripheral blood mononuclear cells (PBMCs), obtained at new diagnosis, from a patient treated with antithyroid drugs. Receptors were obtained from a man aged 18 to 35 with Graves disease.

V gene TRBV9 combines with J gene TRBJ2-5; possibly TRBD2 for D (6 bases). Looked up from germline, CDR1 is SGDLS and CDR2 is YYNGEE. V was trimmed by 0 bases and J by 2 bases, leaving 14 bases between them. The CDR3 is 16 residues long. The CDR3 DNA is TGTGCCAGCAGCGTAGATGGAGGGGAGAAGCAAGAGACCCAGTACTTC. As protein: CASSVDGGEKQETQYF.

This clonotype was counted at least ten times. The chain employs TRBV19 and TRBJ1-5; the D gene is possibly TRBD1 (5 bases). With 3 bases removed from V and 3 bases from J, the gap between germline ends came to 15 bases. The CDR3 covers 16 residues. Germline lookup yields CDR1 LNHDA and CDR2 SQIVND (reference sequence). This chain's CDR3 is CASSIGAGRSNQPQHF. In DNA form, the CDR3 reads TGTGCCAGTAGTATTGGGGCAGGGCGTTCCAATCAGCCCCAGCATTTT.

At least ten counts were recorded for this clonotype. The chain joins TRBV20-1 to TRBJ2-7; D gene uncertain. The germline V gene has CDR1 DFQATT and CDR2 SNEGSKA (reference sequence). The CDR3 has 13 residues. The germline V and J ends were trimmed by 2 bases and 3 bases, with 11 bases remaining between them. CDR3 sequence reads: CSARSNPDYEQYF. The CDR3, as DNA: TGCAGTGCTAGATCGAACCCAGACTACGAGCAGTACTTC.

Only a few counts were recorded for this clonotype. The chain is built from TRBV7-9 and TRBJ2-3, with 9 nucleotides matching TRBD2. CDR3 length: 17 amino acids. The germline V gene encodes CDR1 SEHNR and CDR2 FQNEAQ (reference sequence). The trim removed 5 bases at V and 5 bases at J, leaving 14 bases unmatched. CDR3 in amino acids: CASSPFLAGSKRDTQYF. The CDR3 DNA reads TGTGCCAGCAGCCCTTTTCTAGCGGGATCGAAGAGAGATACGCAGTATTTT.

This clonotype has more than one count but fewer than ten. CDR3 amino acids: CSVQRGGDNSPLHF. DNA of the CDR3: TGCAGCGTCCAGAGGGGTGGCGATAATTCACCCCTCCACTTT. The chain couples TRBV29-1 to TRBJ1-6; D might be TRBD1 (5 bases). V dropped 6 bases and J dropped 5 bases, with 14 bases sitting between them. This CDR3 region has 14 residues. Germline V lookup: CDR1 SQVTM, CDR2 ANQGSEA.

This clonotype was seen more than once but under ten times. This chain uses TRBV4-2 with TRBJ1-2; a possible D gene is TRBD1 (5 bases). V was cut by 1 base and J by 3 bases, with 12 bases left in between. Germline V gene lookup returns CDR1 LGHNA and CDR2 YNFKEQ. The CDR3 spans 15 residues. The CDR3 spells CASSQAKTAYYGYTF. CDR3 DNA: TGTGCCAGCAGCCAAGCCAAGACAGCCTACTATGGCTACACCTTC.

This clonotype was seen many times. The V call is TRBV30, the J call TRBJ1-1, with a tentative D call TRBD1 (6 bases). This CDR3 has 13 amino acids. Germline values: CDR1 GTSNPN, CDR2 SVGIG (reference sequence). Between the trimmed V and J ends, which lost 4 bases and 3 bases, there was a span of 12 bases. CDR3 nucleotides: TGTGCCTGGATGGAGGGGACATACACTGAAGCTTTCTTT. Protein: CAWMEGTYTEAFF.

This clonotype was recorded a few times. In nucleotides, the CDR3 is TGTGCCAGCAGTGCCCCTCATGAGCAGTTCTTC. Translated, it gives CASSAPHEQFF. The chain has TRBV25-1 and TRBJ2-1; D remains unclear. The CDR3 has 11 residues. V was clipped by 4 bases and J by 8 bases, with 6 bases between them. Germline loops: CDR1 MGHDK, CDR2 SYGVNS.

This clonotype was seen only a few times. This chain joins TRBV5-1 and TRBJ2-5; no firm D call. In germline, CDR1 is SGHRS, CDR2 YFSETQ. The CDR3 spans 15 residues. Between the trimmed V and J ends, which lost 2 bases and 2 bases, there was a span of 13 bases. The CDR3 sequence is CASSFMSPSQETQYF. In nucleotides, the CDR3 is TGCGCCAGCAGCTTTATGTCGCCATCGCAAGAGACCCAGTACTTC.

This clonotype was counted a few times. The chain couples TRBV30 to TRBJ1-3; 10 positions agree with TRBD1. Germline V CDR1 and CDR2: GTSNPN, SVGIG (reference sequence). Unmatched junction bases numbered 6, after V lost 8 bases and J lost 5 bases. The CDR3 totals 13 residues. The CDR3 reads CAASTGGRNTIYF. In nucleotides, the CDR3 is TGTGCCGCCTCGACAGGGGGCAGAAACACCATATATTTT.

The chain uses TRBV5-1 and TRBJ1-5, with D unresolved. This CDR3 contains 14 residues. The germline CDR1 and CDR2 sequences are SGHRS and YFSETQ. V was trimmed by 0 bases and J by 9 bases, leaving 13 bases between them. CDR3 DNA sequence: TGCGCCAGCAGCTTGGGTCCGCAGGAGCCGCCCCAGCATTTT. It translates to CASSLGPQEPPQHF. The variable domain in full, completed from reference TRBV5-1 and TRBJ1-5, reads KAGVTQTPRYLIKTRGQQVTLSCSPISGHRSVSWYQQTPGQGLQFLFEYFSETQRNKGNFPGRFSGRQFSNSRSEMNVSTLELGDSALYLCASSLGPQEPPQHFGDGTRLSIL.

The V call is TRBV5-1, the J call TRBJ2-1, with 10 bases aligning to TRBD1. CDR1 SGHRS and CDR2 YFSETQ come from the germline V gene. This CDR3 comprises 16 residues. The trim removed 0 bases at V and 5 bases at J, leaving 5 bases unmatched. The CDR3 here is CASSLGGTGEHNEQFF. DNA for the CDR3: TGCGCCAGCAGCTTGGGGGGGACAGGGGAACACAATGAGCAGTTCTTC.

The chain joins TRBV6-2 or TRBV6-3 to TRBJ2-7; D uncertain. Trimming took off 1 base at V and 9 bases at J, with 19 bases between the two ends. This CDR3 region has 15 residues. From germline, CDR1 is MNHEY and CDR2 SVGEGT. CDR3 protein: CASSYLIPPGQVQYF. The CDR3 DNA is TGTGCCAGCAGTTACTTGATCCCCCCTGGTCAGGTGCAGTACTTC.

In its sample, this clonotype was seen many times. V gene TRBV11-2 combines with J gene TRBJ2-5, with 10 bases identical to TRBD2. The CDR3 spans 15 residues. The ends lost 1 base at V and 5 bases at J; junction bases unmatched: 4. CDR1 and CDR2 from the germline V gene are SGHAT and FQNNGV. DNA for the CDR3: TGTGCCAGCAGCTTAGCCCTAGCGGGAGTGGAGACCCAGTACTTC. Translating it yields CASSLALAGVETQYF.

The chain is built from TRBV11-2 and TRBJ1-3, with TRBD1 matching 7 bases. The V segment lost 3 bases and the J segment 0 bases; nucleotides outside the gene matches: 8. Germline loops: CDR1 SGHAT, CDR2 FQNNGV. The CDR3 length is 17 residues. The CDR3 DNA reads TGTGCCAGCAGCTTGAAGGGGGCGCCGAGCTCTGGAAACACCATATATTTT. Translating gives CASSLKGAPSSGNTIYF.

Notes on this clonotype: A clone one base away is much larger, so this may be a read error. This rearrangement joins TRBV7-2 to TRBJ2-3, with D possibly being TRBD2 (7 bases). Germline CDR1 reads SGHTA; CDR2 reads FQGNSA. Trimming took off 6 bases at V and 2 bases at J, with 18 bases between the two ends. The CDR3 has 16 amino acids. CDR3 coding DNA: TGTGCCAGCAGGGGGGCGGCGGGGGTACCCACAGATACGCAGTATTTT. Translation: CASRGAAGVPTDTQYF.

This clonotype was counted many times. J is TRBJ2-3 and V is TRBV12-3 or TRBV12-4; no reliable D call. V was clipped by 6 bases and J by 7 bases, with 8 bases between them. This CDR3 comprises 11 residues. This chain's CDR3 is CASSFGHTQYF. CDR3 nucleotide sequence: TGTGCCAGCAGCTTCGGTCATACGCAGTATTTT.

This clonotype was observed a handful of times. This chain links TRBV24-1 with TRBJ2-1; 7 nucleotides line up with TRBD1. The CDR3 covers 15 residues. Germline-derived CDR1 and CDR2 are KGHDR and SFDVKD. The J segment lost 5 bases and the V segment lost 3 bases, leaving 6 bases of the junction unmatched. The CDR3 reads CATSDPGQQNNEQFF. The CDR3 region has the DNA TGTGCCACCAGTGATCCGGGACAGCAAAACAATGAGCAGTTCTTC.

The table lists this clonotype with a few counts. The chain is built from TRBV25-1 and TRBJ1-2; TRBD1 is a possible D gene (5 bases). This CDR3 contains 15 residues. The germline V gene has CDR1 MGHDK and CDR2 SYGVNS. Trimming left V 1 base short and J 4 bases short, with 13 bases between. CDR3 DNA sequence: TGTGCCAGCAGTGAATTGGGGATAGGGGCCTATGGCTACACCTTC. As protein: CASSELGIGAYGYTF.